This record covers a single T cell receptor beta chain. The data were taken from a study of T cell responses to AZD1222 COVID-19 vaccine. The method was immunoSEQ multiplex PCR; TCRdb's version includes in-frame clones alone and lacks a portion of them. This table has about 200,000 clones, around 90% appearing once. V was shortened by 5 bases and J by 6 bases, with 12 bases between the two germline ends. The germline V gene encodes CDR1 LNHDA and CDR2 SQIVND (reference sequence). This CDR3 contains 13 residues. The sequence derives from an adult who received the MenACWY meningococcal vaccine as a control. The chain has TRBV19 and TRBJ2-3; no definite D call. The input for sequencing was peripheral blood, taken 28 days after the second dose of the MenACWY control vaccine. CDR3 DNA sequence: TGTGCCAGTAGTCCTTCCGGAGCTGATACGCAGTATTTT. Its protein product is CASSPSGADTQYF.